The clone carrying this TCR beta chain was picked up a small number of times. Its antigen is still unknown. This entry belongs to a study of T-cell memory formation after mild COVID-19. Study findings and constraints: Clones that shrank (day 15 to 85) were balanced CD4/CD8, whereas later expanders leaned CD4+.

Barcoded TCR alpha and TCR beta cDNA libraries with UMIs came from 5'RACE using constant-segment primers. From the 5' RACE reads, TCRdb called clonotypes with MiXCR, one entry per CDR3 protein. The table shows more than 300,000 distinct CDR3 sequences, with roughly 13% occurring only once. Germline-derived CDR1 and CDR2 are SGHTA and FQGNSA. Trimming took 6 bases from V and 2 from J, leaving 17 bases between them. CDR3 length equals 16 residues. Sequenced input: PBMCs or a T cell subset sorted from them (not recorded which). This TCR was recovered from a young man who had mild COVID-19 (a few samples of this study predate the infection). Cell type and time point are not known. The rearrangement uses TRBV7-2 and TRBJ1-3; D is unresolved. The CDR3 here is CASRPSSGGAGNTIYF. The CDR3 coding sequence is TGTGCCAGCAGACCGTCCTCCGGTGGGGCTGGAAACACCATATATTTT.